A single sample gave rise to the 27 T cell receptor beta chains below, sequenced in a study of blood T cell repertoires in COVID-19. The repertoire was sequenced with immunoSEQ multiplex PCR; TCRdb's copy has only in-frame clones and lacks some. The table has 150,000 or so clones, approximately 92% seen once. Sequenced input: peripheral blood. The source of these receptors is a man younger than 35 with COVID-19, enrolled during active disease.

J is TRBJ1-2 and V is TRBV7-2; the D is unclear. V lost 2 bases, J lost 1 base, and 5 bases lay in between. Germline V lookup: CDR1 SGHTA, CDR2 FQGNSA. There are 13 residues in the CDR3. For the CDR3, the DNA is TGTGCCAGCAGCTTACAGGTTAACTATGGCTACACCTTC. It encodes CASSLQVNYGYTF.

The chain couples TRBV5-4 to TRBJ1-1; D perhaps matches TRBD1 (5 bases). The CDR3 extends over 14 amino acids. The germline V gene encodes CDR1 SGHNT and CDR2 YYREEE (reference sequence). V was trimmed by 0 bases and J by 3 bases, leaving 9 bases between them. CDR3: CASSLGQSYTEAFF. Here the CDR3 DNA reads TGTGCCAGCAGCTTGGGACAGAGTTACACTGAAGCTTTCTTT.

This clone was seen just once. J is TRBJ2-2 and V is TRBV9, with 9 bases that match TRBD2. The CDR3 loop spans 18 amino acids. Germline CDR1 SGDLS, CDR2 YYNGEE. The ends lost 0 bases at V and 3 bases at J; junction bases unmatched: 9. CDR3 protein: CASSVEVAGASDTGELFF. The CDR3 DNA follows: TGTGCCAGCAGCGTAGAGGTAGCGGGAGCATCGGACACCGGGGAGCTGTTTTTT.

The chain is built from TRBV4-1 and TRBJ2-5; 14 bases fit TRBD2. This CDR3 is built from 18 residues. Germline loops: CDR1 MGHRA, CDR2 YSYEKL. J lost 3 bases, V lost 0 bases, and 6 bases had no gene match. The CDR3 nucleotides are TGCGCCAGCAGCCAAGATCGACTAGCGGGAGGGCCAGAAGAGACCCAGTACTTC. This encodes CASSQDRLAGGPEETQYF.

This chain links TRBV7-3 with TRBJ2-5; 8 bases agree with TRBD2. Germline CDR1 SGHTA, CDR2 FQGTGA. The CDR3 sequence is 17 residues long. V lost 4 bases to trimming and J lost 4 bases; unmatched junction nucleotides: 14. In nucleotides, the CDR3 is TGTGCCAGCAGCTCGAGCCGGGACACCGGGAGGGGAGAGACCCAGTACTTC. Translating gives CASSSSRDTGRGETQYF.

The V and J genes are TRBV28 and TRBJ2-7, with 7 nucleotides matching TRBD1. The germline gives CDR1 MDHEN, CDR2 SYDVKM. The CDR3 extends over 12 amino acids. The ends lost 8 bases at V and 4 bases at J; junction bases unmatched: 5. The DNA for the CDR3 is TGTGCCAGCCACAGGGGAGAGTACGAGCAGTACTTC. It yields the protein CASHRGEYEQYF.

CDR3 DNA sequence: TGTGCCAGTAGTCTCGGGACAGGGGAACGCTATGGCTACACCTTC. Amino acid sequence: CASSLGTGERYGYTF. The genes are TRBV19 and TRBJ1-2; 10 positions match TRBD1. The CDR3 has 15 amino acids. Germline CDR1 and CDR2: LNHDA and SQIVND (reference sequence). V trimming: 5 bases; J trimming: 4 bases; junction bases outside the gene matches: 7.

The J gene is TRBJ2-3, the V gene TRBV9; D not resolved. V was shortened by 4 bases and J by 4 bases, with 13 bases between the two germline ends. Germline V CDR1 and CDR2: SGDLS, YYNGEE. The CDR3 extends over 14 amino acids. The chain's CDR3 is CASSIALVADTQYF. Here the CDR3 DNA reads TGTGCCAGCAGCATAGCCCTCGTCGCAGATACGCAGTATTTT.

This rearrangement joins TRBV28 to TRBJ2-2; tentative D call: TRBD2 (6 bases). CDR1 and CDR2 from the germline V gene are MDHEN and SYDVKM. The CDR3 extends over 15 amino acids. V gave up 5 bases and J gave up 0 bases, with 10 bases separating them. This chain's CDR3 is CASSALAPNTGELFF. The CDR3 DNA is TGTGCCAGCAGTGCCCTAGCGCCGAACACCGGGGAGCTGTTTTTT.

The rearrangement joins TRBV7-9 to TRBJ2-3, with TRBD1 as a possible D gene (6 bases). With 1 base removed from V and 3 bases from J, the gap between germline ends came to 8 bases. Germline V gene sequence: CDR1 SEHNR, CDR2 FQNEAQ (reference sequence). This CDR3 is 14 amino acids long. This chain's CDR3 is CASSLGQGTDTQYF. The CDR3 DNA reads as TGTGCCAGCAGCTTAGGGCAGGGGACAGATACGCAGTATTTT.

V gene TRBV7-2 combines with J gene TRBJ2-2, with 7 bases aligning to TRBD2. Germline-derived CDR1 and CDR2 are SGHTA and FQGNSA. The junction had 7 bases not matched to a gene; V was cut back by 3 bases and J by 0 bases. This CDR3 has 17 amino acids. CDR3 bases: TGTGCCAGCAGCTTGACCCCAGGGAGGGCGAACACCGGGGAGCTGTTTTTT. Residues: CASSLTPGRANTGELFF.

The J gene is TRBJ2-3, the V gene TRBV30; 9 positions match TRBD2. The V segment lost 7 bases and the J segment 2 bases; nucleotides outside the gene matches: 7. This CDR3 region has 14 residues. Germline V gene lookup returns CDR1 GTSNPN and CDR2 SVGIG (reference sequence). This chain's CDR3 is CAFRGLAHTDTQYF. CDR3 DNA: TGTGCCTTCCGAGGACTAGCGCACACAGATACGCAGTATTTT.

This rearrangement joins TRBV4-3 to TRBJ2-7; 8 nucleotides line up with TRBD2. Losses at the gene ends were 4 bases for V and 1 base for J; bases not matched to a gene: 6. Germline assignment: CDR1 LGHNA and CDR2 YSLEER. This CDR3 spans 15 amino acids. The CDR3 bases are TGCGCCAGCAGCCCAGGCGCTAGCGGGTCCTACGAGCAGTACTTC. Its protein product is CASSPGASGSYEQYF.

The chain combines TRBV7-9 with TRBJ2-7; D is possibly TRBD1 (6 bases). In germline, CDR1 is SEHNR, CDR2 FQNEAQ (reference sequence). The V and J ends lost 4 bases and 4 bases respectively, with 20 bases between them. This CDR3 contains 16 residues. The CDR3 coding sequence is TGTGCCAGCAGCTCCACACTAGGGAGCAGGGGATACGAGCAGTACTTC. It encodes CASSSTLGSRGYEQYF.

This clone was observed a single time. The chain recombines TRBV30 with TRBJ1-6, with 8 bases matching TRBD1. Trimming cost V 1 base and J 1 base; bases outside gene matches: 6. Germline assignment: CDR1 GTSNPN and CDR2 SVGIG (reference sequence). This CDR3 is 17 amino acids long. The CDR3 is CAWSAYDRGSYNSPLHF. Here the CDR3 DNA reads TGTGCCTGGAGTGCCTACGACAGGGGTTCCTATAATTCACCCCTCCACTTT.

V and J are TRBV5-4 and TRBJ2-7; TRBD2 is a possible D gene (5 bases). V was pared by 2 bases and J by 0 bases, with 9 bases between. Germline assignment: CDR1 SGHNT and CDR2 YYREEE (reference sequence). This CDR3 comprises 14 residues. Here the CDR3 DNA reads TGTGCCAGCAGCTTCGGGCGGGTCTCCTACGAGCAGTACTTC. Protein: CASSFGRVSYEQYF.

J is TRBJ2-3 and V is TRBV7-9; 8 nucleotides align to TRBD2. The CDR3 length is 16 residues. V lost 5 bases to trimming and J lost 6 bases; unmatched junction nucleotides: 13. Looked up from germline, CDR1 is SEHNR and CDR2 is FQNEAQ (reference sequence). DNA for the CDR3: TGTGCCAGCAGCCCCCTAGCGGGTGGTATTGCGGATACGCAGTATTTT. Protein product: CASSPLAGGIADTQYF.

The count of this clone is one. This chain connects TRBV27 to TRBJ2-1; possible D gene TRBD1, 5 bases. The CDR3 is 15 residues long. CDR1 is MNHEY, CDR2 SMNVEV, per germline (reference sequence). The V gene lost 0 bases and the J gene lost 6 bases, with 12 bases spanning the gap. CDR3 residues: CASSLSSLGRNEQFF. The DNA for the CDR3 is TGTGCCAGCAGTTTATCGTCTCTGGGGCGCAATGAGCAGTTCTTC.

The J gene is TRBJ1-5, the V gene TRBV24-1; D gene ambiguous. Germline values: CDR1 KGHDR, CDR2 SFDVKD. This CDR3 is built from 17 residues. V was shortened by 3 bases and J by 5 bases, with 19 bases between the two germline ends. The CDR3 nucleotides read TGTGCCACCAGTGATACCCGAGGGCCCGGGAGGGATCAGCCCCAGCATTTT. Translation: CATSDTRGPGRDQPQHF.

The chain links TRBV6-2 or TRBV6-3 to TRBJ1-1, with 9 bases aligning to TRBD1. V gave up 2 bases and J gave up 0 bases; unmatched junction bases: 10. Germline V gene data show CDR1 as MNHEY and CDR2 as SVGEGT. The CDR3 loop spans 18 amino acids. The CDR3 sequence: CASSYMGQGGGMNTEAFF. The CDR3 DNA reads TGTGCCAGCAGTTACATGGGACAGGGAGGAGGAATGAACACTGAAGCTTTCTTT.

This chain links TRBV9 with TRBJ2-3; 8 bases fit TRBD1. The length of the CDR3 is 14 residues. The V gene's germline CDR1 is SGDLS and CDR2 YYNGEE. The junction had 6 bases not matched to a gene; V was cut back by 4 bases and J by 5 bases. Here the CDR3 reads CASSFGTGKDTQYF. The DNA for the CDR3 is TGTGCCAGCAGCTTCGGGACAGGAAAAGATACGCAGTATTTT.

The chain has TRBV6-5 and TRBJ2-1; no clear D. V shed 0 bases and J shed 6 bases, with 9 bases lying between them. The CDR3 spans 14 residues. The germline gives CDR1 MNHEY, CDR2 SVGAGI. The CDR3 sequence is CASSYSRVSNEQFF. The CDR3 DNA is TGTGCCAGCAGTTACTCAAGAGTAAGCAATGAGCAGTTCTTC.

The chain couples TRBV19 to TRBJ1-2; D perhaps matches TRBD1 (6 bases). The CDR3 sequence is 13 residues long. The germline V gene has CDR1 LNHDA and CDR2 SQIVND (reference sequence). The V gene lost 9 bases and the J gene lost 3 bases, with 14 bases spanning the gap. The CDR3: CASAEGTYYGYTF. CDR3 bases: TGTGCCAGCGCCGAGGGGACATACTATGGCTACACCTTC.

The chain recombines TRBV5-1 with TRBJ2-7, with 9 bases lining up with TRBD2. CDR1 is SGHRS and CDR2 is YFSETQ in the germline V gene. The V gene end was trimmed by 3 bases and the J gene end by 0 bases; junction bases not matched to a gene: 13. This CDR3 spans 18 amino acids. CDR3 coding DNA: TGCGCCAGCAGCTCCTCAACTGGGGATAGCGGGAGCTCCTACGAGCAGTACTTC. Encoded protein: CASSSSTGDSGSSYEQYF.

This clone came up once. V is TRBV11-3 and J is TRBJ2-1; D not certain. The CDR3 is made up of 13 amino acids. CDR1 and CDR2 from the germline V gene are SGHNT and YENEEA. V dropped 5 bases and J dropped 6 bases, with 11 bases sitting between them. CDR3 sequence: CASSPTATNEQFF. The CDR3 DNA sequence: TGTGCCAGCAGCCCTACAGCTACCAATGAGCAGTTCTTC.

This clone was seen more than once but under ten times. The rearrangement links TRBV27 to TRBJ2-5; 13 bases are a match to TRBD2. J lost 3 bases, V lost 5 bases, and 6 bases had no gene match. CDR1 is MNHEY, CDR2 SMNVEV, per germline (reference sequence). The CDR3 loop spans 16 amino acids. The CDR3 here is CASSPTGTSGEETQYF. CDR3 bases: TGTGCCAGCAGTCCTACCGGGACTAGCGGGGAAGAGACCCAGTACTTC.

The J gene is TRBJ2-1, the V gene TRBV7-2, with D possibly TRBD2 on 6 matching bases. The length of the CDR3 is 16 residues. V was trimmed by 5 bases and J by 4 bases, leaving 18 bases between them. Germline V gives CDR1 SGHTA, CDR2 FQGNSA. The chain's CDR3 is CASSPFGGDSYNEQFF. In nucleotides, the CDR3 is TGTGCCAGCAGCCCGTTCGGCGGGGACTCGTACAATGAGCAGTTCTTC.